This section outlines one T cell receptor beta chain sequence together with its context. Produced via immunoSEQ multiplex PCR; TCRdb's table is partial and in-frame only. The table has 100,000 to 150,000 clones, 88% seen once; the top ten hold 0.75% to 0.9%. The sample comes from a study of blood T cell repertoires in COVID-19. Germline CDR1 reads SEHNR; CDR2 reads FQNEAQ (reference sequence). The CDR3 has 17 residues. The V segment lost 1 base and the J segment 3 bases; nucleotides outside the gene matches: 7. The sample consisted of peripheral blood. J is TRBJ1-5 and V is TRBV7-9, with 9 positions matching TRBD1. This TCR derives from a woman aged 45-60 years with active or convalescent COVID-19. In nucleotides, the CDR3 is TGTGCCAGCAGCTTAGGAAGAGGGACAGGGAACAATCAGCCCCAGCATTTT. It codes for CASSLGRGTGNNQPQHF.